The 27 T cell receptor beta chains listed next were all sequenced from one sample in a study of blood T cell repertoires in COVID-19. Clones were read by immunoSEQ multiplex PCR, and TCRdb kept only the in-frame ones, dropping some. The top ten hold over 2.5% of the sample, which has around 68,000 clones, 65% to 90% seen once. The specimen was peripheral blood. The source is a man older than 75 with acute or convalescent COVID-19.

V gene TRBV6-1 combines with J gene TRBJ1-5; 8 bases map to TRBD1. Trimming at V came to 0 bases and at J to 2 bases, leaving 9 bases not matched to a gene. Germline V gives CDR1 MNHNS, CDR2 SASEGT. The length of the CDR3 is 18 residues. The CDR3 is CASSEAFDRGWGNQPQHF. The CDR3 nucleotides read TGTGCCAGCAGTGAAGCTTTTGACAGGGGCTGGGGCAATCAGCCCCAGCATTTT.

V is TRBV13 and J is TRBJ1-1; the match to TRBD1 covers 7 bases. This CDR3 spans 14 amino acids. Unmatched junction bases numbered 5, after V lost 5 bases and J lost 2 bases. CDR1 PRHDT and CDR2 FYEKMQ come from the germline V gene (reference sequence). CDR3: CASSVDRRNTEAFF. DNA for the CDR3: TGTGCCAGCAGCGTGGACAGGAGAAACACTGAAGCTTTCTTT.

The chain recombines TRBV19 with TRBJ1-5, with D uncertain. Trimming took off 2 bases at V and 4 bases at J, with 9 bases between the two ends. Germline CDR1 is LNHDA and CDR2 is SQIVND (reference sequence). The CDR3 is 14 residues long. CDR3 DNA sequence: TGTGCCAGTAGTATAAGGGAGGGAAATCAGCCCCAGCATTTT. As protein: CASSIREGNQPQHF.

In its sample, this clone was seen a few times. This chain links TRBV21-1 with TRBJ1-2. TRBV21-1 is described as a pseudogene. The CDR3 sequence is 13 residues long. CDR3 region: CASSKGGDYGYTF. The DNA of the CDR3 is TGTGCCAGCAGCAAAGGGGGGGACTATGGCTACACCTTC.

This chain's CDR3 is CASSGDRGDNSPLHF. The CDR3 DNA follows: TGTGCCAGCAGCGGAGACAGGGGAGATAATTCACCCCTCCACTTT. The V call is TRBV11-3, the J call TRBJ1-6; 8 bases match TRBD1. The length of the CDR3 is 15 residues. CDR1 is SGHNT, CDR2 YENEEA, per germline. Trimming removed 5 bases from V and 5 bases from J; junction bases left unmatched: 5.

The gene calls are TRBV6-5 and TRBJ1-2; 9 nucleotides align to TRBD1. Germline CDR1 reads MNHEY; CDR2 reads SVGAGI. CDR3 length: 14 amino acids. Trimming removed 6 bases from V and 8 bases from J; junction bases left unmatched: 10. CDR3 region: CASRKGQGSEGYTF. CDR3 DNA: TGTGCCAGCAGAAAGGGACAGGGATCGGAAGGCTACACCTTC.

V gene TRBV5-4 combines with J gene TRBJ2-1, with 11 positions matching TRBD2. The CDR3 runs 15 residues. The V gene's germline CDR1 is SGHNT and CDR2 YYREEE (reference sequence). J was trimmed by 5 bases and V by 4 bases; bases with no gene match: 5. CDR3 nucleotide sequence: TGTGCCAGCAGCGCCACTAGCGGGAGTCACAATGAGCAGTTCTTC. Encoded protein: CASSATSGSHNEQFF.

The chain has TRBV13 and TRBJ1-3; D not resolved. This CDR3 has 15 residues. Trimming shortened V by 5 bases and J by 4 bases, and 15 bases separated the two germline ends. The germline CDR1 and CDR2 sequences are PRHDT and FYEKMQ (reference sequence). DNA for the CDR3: TGTGCCAGCAGCCGGAGTCCCGCCTCGGGAAACACCATATATTTT. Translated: CASSRSPASGNTIYF.

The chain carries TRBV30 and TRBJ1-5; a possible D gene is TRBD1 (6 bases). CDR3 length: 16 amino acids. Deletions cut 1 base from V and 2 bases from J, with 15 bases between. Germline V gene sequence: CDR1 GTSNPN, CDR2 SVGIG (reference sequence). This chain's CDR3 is CAWSAEIQGRNQPQHF. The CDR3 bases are TGTGCCTGGAGTGCCGAAATTCAGGGGCGCAATCAGCCCCAGCATTTT.

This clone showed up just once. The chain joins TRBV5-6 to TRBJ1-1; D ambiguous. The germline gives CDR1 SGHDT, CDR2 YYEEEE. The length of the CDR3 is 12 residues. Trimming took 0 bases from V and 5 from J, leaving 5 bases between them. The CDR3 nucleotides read TGTGCCAGCAGCTTGGGCAGGACTGAAGCTTTCTTT. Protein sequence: CASSLGRTEAFF.

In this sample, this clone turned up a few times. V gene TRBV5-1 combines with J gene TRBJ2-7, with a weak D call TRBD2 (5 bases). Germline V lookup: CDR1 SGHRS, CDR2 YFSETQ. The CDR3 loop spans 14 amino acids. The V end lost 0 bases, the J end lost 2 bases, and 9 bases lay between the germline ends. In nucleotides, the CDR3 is TGCGCCAGCAGCTTGGTCCGGGGTCCCTACGAGCAGTACTTC. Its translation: CASSLVRGPYEQYF.

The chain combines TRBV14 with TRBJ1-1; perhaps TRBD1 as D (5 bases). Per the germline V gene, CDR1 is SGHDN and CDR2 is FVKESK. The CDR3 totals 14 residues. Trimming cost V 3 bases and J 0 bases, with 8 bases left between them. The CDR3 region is CASSHRGMNTEAFF. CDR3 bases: TGTGCCAGCAGCCATCGGGGGATGAACACTGAAGCTTTCTTT.

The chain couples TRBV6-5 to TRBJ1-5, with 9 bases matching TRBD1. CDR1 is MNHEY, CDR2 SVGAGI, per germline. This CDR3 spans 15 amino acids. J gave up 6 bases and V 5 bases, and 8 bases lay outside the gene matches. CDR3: CASSPTGGGIQPQHF. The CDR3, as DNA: TGTGCCAGCAGTCCTACAGGGGGCGGGATTCAGCCCCAGCATTTT.

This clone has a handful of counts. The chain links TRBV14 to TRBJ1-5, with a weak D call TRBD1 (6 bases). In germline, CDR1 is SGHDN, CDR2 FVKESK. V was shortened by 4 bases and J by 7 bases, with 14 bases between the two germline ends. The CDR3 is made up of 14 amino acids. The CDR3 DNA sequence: TGTGCCAGCAGCCTACAGGGTACGGGACAGCCCCAGCATTTT. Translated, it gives CASSLQGTGQPQHF.

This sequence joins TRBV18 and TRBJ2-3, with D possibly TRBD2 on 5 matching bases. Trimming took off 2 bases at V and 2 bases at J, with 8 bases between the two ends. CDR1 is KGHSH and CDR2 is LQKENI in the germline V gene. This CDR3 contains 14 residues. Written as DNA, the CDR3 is TGTGCCAGCTCACCAAGGCGGGTCACAGATACGCAGTATTTT. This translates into CASSPRRVTDTQYF.

CDR3 coding DNA: TGTGCCATCAGTGAAGGGACTTTCGGGAGCACAGATACGCAGTATTTT. It is translated as CAISEGTFGSTDTQYF. The chain combines TRBV10-3 with TRBJ2-3; possibly TRBD2 for D (6 bases). CDR3 size: 16 residues. V was clipped by 3 bases and J by 0 bases, with 13 bases between them. Germline V gives CDR1 ENHRY, CDR2 SYGVKD.

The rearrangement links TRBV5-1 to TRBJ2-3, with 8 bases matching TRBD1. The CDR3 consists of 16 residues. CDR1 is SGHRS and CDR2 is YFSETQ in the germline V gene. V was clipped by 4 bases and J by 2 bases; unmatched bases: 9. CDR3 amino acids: CASSAGQGTTTDTQYF. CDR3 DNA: TGCGCCAGCAGCGCCGGACAGGGCACCACCACAGATACGCAGTATTTT.

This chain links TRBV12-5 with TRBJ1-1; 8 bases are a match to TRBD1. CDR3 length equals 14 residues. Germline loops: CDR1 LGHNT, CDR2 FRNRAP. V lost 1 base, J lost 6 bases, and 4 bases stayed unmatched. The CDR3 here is CASGLGTGWAEAFF. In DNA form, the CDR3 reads TGTGCTAGTGGTTTGGGGACAGGGTGGGCTGAAGCTTTCTTT.

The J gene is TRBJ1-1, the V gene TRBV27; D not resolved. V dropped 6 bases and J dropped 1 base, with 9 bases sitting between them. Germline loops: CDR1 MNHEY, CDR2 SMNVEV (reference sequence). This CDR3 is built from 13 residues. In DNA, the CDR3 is TGTGCCAGCAGCCCAGTTGAGAACACTGAAGCTTTCTTT. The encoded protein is CASSPVENTEAFF.

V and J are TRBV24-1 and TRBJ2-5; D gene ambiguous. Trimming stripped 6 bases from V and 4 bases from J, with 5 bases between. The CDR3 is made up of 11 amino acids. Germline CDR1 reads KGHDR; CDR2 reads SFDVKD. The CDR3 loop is CATSKAETQYF. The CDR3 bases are TGTGCCACCAGTAAAGCAGAGACCCAGTACTTC.

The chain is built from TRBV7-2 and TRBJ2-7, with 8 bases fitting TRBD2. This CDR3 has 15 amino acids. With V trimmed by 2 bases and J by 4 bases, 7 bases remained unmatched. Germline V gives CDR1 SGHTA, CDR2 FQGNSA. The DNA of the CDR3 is TGTGCCAGCAGCTTAAGCTCGGGACTAGGGTACGAGCAGTACTTC. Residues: CASSLSSGLGYEQYF. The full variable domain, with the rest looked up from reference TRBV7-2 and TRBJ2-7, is GAGVSQSPSNKVTEKGKDVELRCDPISGHTALYWYRQSLGQGLEFLIYFQGNSAPDKSGLPSDRFSAERTGGSVSTLTIQRTQQEDSAVYLCASSLSSGLGYEQYFGPGTRLTVT.

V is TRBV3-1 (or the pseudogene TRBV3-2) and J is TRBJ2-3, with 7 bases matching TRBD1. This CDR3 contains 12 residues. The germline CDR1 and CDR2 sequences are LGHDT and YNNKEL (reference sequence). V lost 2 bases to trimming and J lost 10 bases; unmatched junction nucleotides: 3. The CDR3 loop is CASSQPTGAQYF. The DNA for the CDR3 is TGTGCCAGCAGCCAACCCACAGGGGCGCAGTATTTT.

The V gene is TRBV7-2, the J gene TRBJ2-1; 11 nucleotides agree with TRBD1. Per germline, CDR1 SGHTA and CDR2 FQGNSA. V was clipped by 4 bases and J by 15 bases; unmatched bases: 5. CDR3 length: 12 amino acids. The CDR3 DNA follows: TGTGCCAGCAGCTCCCGGACAGGGGGCCGGTTCTTC. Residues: CASSSRTGGRFF.

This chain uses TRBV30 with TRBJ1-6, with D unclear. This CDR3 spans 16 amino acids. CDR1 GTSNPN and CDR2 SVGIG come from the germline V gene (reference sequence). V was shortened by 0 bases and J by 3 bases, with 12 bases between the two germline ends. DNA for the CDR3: TGTGCCTGGAGTGTAGTGGGCGCCGGCTATAATTCACCCCTCCACTTT. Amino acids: CAWSVVGAGYNSPLHF.

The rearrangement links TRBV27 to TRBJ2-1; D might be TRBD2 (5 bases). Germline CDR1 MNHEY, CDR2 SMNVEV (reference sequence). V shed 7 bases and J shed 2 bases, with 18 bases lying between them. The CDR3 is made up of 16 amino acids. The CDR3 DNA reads TGTGCCAGCATCTCACTCGGAGGAGCGGCCTACAATGAGCAGTTCTTC. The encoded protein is CASISLGGAAYNEQFF.

CDR3 in DNA: TGCGCCAGCAGCATCTTTCCCGGGGAGCTGTTTTTT. Encoded protein: CASSIFPGELFF. The rearrangement uses TRBV5-1 and TRBJ2-2; D gene unclear. Trimming stripped 4 bases from V and 6 bases from J, with 7 bases between. This CDR3 contains 12 residues. CDR1 is SGHRS, CDR2 YFSETQ, per germline.

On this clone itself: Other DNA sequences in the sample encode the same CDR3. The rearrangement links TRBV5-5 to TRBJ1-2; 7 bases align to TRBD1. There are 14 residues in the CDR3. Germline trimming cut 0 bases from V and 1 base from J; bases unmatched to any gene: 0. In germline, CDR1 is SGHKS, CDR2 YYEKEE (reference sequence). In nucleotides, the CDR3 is TGTGCCAGCAGCTTGGGACAGGGTAACTATGGCTACACCTTC. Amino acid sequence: CASSLGQGNYGYTF. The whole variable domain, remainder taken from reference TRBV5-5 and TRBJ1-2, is DAGVTQSPTHLIKTRGQQVTLRCSPISGHKSVSWYQQVLGQGPQFIFQYYEKEERGRGNFPDRFSARQFPNYSSELNVNALLLGDSALYLCASSLGQGNYGYTFGSGTRLTVV.